A selection of T cell receptor beta chains follows, all from one sample in a study of T cells in Graves' hyperthyroidism and ophthalmopathy. TCRdb independently ran MiXCR on the multiplex PCR reads; one entry per CDR3 protein. The table lists around 290,000 distinct CDR3 sequences, 13% of them singletons. Material: blood. The receptors originated from a woman in her thirties with Graves' hyperthyroidism that later progressed to Graves' ophthalmopathy. Both conserved end residues are part of each CDR3. The order of the fields is J gene, V gene, clone size, D gene, CDR3 protein, CDR3 DNA. D genes are given only for firm matches. Expanded clones get a size class; other rows say once, few or many, or leave the size out.

TRBJ2-2 TRBV27 NA NA CASSSINAGELFF TGTGCCAGCAGTTCGATCAATGCCGGGGAGCTGTTTTTT
TRBJ1-2 TRBV13 many NA CASSLSRTAENGYTF TGTGCCAGCAGCTTAAGTCGGACGGCTGAAAATGGCTACACCTTC
TRBJ2-7 TRBV7-2 NA TRBD2 CASSRGGVLTHYEQYF TGTGCCAGCAGCCGGGGGGGGGTACTAACGCACTACGAGCAGTACTTC
TRBJ1-4 TRBV5-4 few TRBD1 CASSPQGEWEKLFF TGTGCCAGCAGCCCCCAGGGGGAATGGGAAAAACTGTTTTTT
TRBJ2-1 TRBV4-3 NA TRBD1 CASSPGNRGYNEQFF TGCGCCAGCAGCCCTGGGAACAGGGGATACAATGAGCAGTTCTTC
TRBJ1-5 TRBV6-1 NA NA CASSAYFNSQPQHF TGTGCCAGCAGTGCATATTTCAATAGTCAGCCCCAGCATTTT
TRBJ2-1 TRBV12-3/TRBV12-4 NA NA CASSFTGSGQFF TGTGCCAGCAGTTTCACAGGGTCTGGGCAGTTCTTC
TRBJ2-2 TRBV6-2/TRBV6-3 NA NA CASRPTNTGELFF TGTGCCAGCCGCCCTACGAACACCGGGGAGCTGTTTTTT
TRBJ2-6 TRBV6-5 NA NA CASSFNSPWGSGANVLTF TGTGCCAGCAGTTTTAACTCCCCGTGGGGCTCTGGGGCCAACGTCCTGACTTTC
TRBJ2-3 TRBV10-3 few TRBD1 CAISNRDRSTDTQYF TGTGCCATCAGTAACCGGGACAGAAGCACAGATACGCAGTATTTT
TRBJ2-1 TRBV28 many TRBD2 CASRGNWGQELAGAYNEQFF TGTGCCAGCAGGGGAAATTGGGGACAGGAACTAGCGGGAGCGTACAATGAGCAGTTCTTC
TRBJ1-1 TRBV4-1 many NA CASSQSGTSEAFF TGCGCCAGCAGCCAATCTGGGACATCTGAAGCTTTCTTT
TRBJ1-1 TRBV11-2 many NA CASSLGVGGTEAFF TGTGCCAGCAGCTTGGGGGTTGGGGGCACTGAAGCTTTCTTT
TRBJ2-7 TRBV3-1 many NA CASSQGTVSYEQYF TGTGCCAGCAGCCAAGGGACAGTCTCCTACGAGCAGTACTTC
TRBJ2-5 TRBV7-9 many NA CASSLFQGSVQETQYF TGTGCCAGCAGCTTATTTCAGGGGTCCGTCCAAGAGACCCAGTACTTC
TRBJ2-3 TRBV5-4 once TRBD2 CASSAKTSGIDTQYF TGTGCCAGCAGCGCAAAGACTAGCGGAATTGATACGCAGTATTTT
TRBJ2-1 TRBV7-2 many NA CASSPLLYTGNEQFF TGTGCCAGCAGCCCGCTACTTTATACAGGGAATGAGCAGTTCTTC
TRBJ1-5 TRBV19 NA NA CASSTDGTYQPQHF TGTGCCAGTAGTACCGACGGGACGTATCAGCCCCAGCATTTT
TRBJ2-6 TRBV20-1 NA NA CSAPGSGANVLTF TGCAGTGCTCCGGGCTCTGGGGCCAACGTCCTGACTTTC
TRBJ2-2 TRBV19 few NA CASQGAGELFF TGTGCCAGCCAGGGTGCCGGGGAGCTGTTTTTT
TRBJ2-1 TRBV6-2/TRBV6-3 many TRBD2 CASTDSGRWNEQFF TGTGCCAGCACCGATAGCGGGAGATGGAATGAGCAGTTCTTC
TRBJ2-3 TRBV6-2/TRBV6-3 many TRBD2 CASSYSTSGLAGGRTDTQYF TGTGCCAGCAGTTACTCCACGTCGGGACTAGCGGGAGGCCGCACAGATACGCAGTATTTT
TRBJ2-5 TRBV15 many TRBD2 CATSRDILAPLETQYF TGTGCCACCAGCAGAGATATACTAGCGCCCCTAGAGACCCAGTACTTC
TRBJ1-1 TRBV20-1 NA NA CSARDHTEAFF TGCAGTGCTAGGGACCACACTGAAGCTTTCTTT
TRBJ2-7 TRBV27 many NA CASSPASFQAYEQYF TGTGCCAGCAGTCCCGCATCGTTTCAGGCCTACGAGCAGTACTTC
TRBJ1-1 TRBV7-6 many NA CASSLAGGAYTEAFF TGTGCCAGCAGCTTAGCGGGGGGCGCGTACACTGAAGCTTTCTTT
TRBJ2-5 TRBV6-4 NA NA CASPPGPPGKTQYF TGTGCCAGCCCCCCAGGACCGCCAGGAAAGACCCAGTACTTC
TRBJ2-7 TRBV12-3/TRBV12-4 NA TRBD1 CASSQDRLDDEQYF TGTGCCAGCAGTCAGGACAGGCTCGACGACGAGCAGTACTTC
TRBJ1-2 TRBV6-2/TRBV6-3 NA NA CASSSWDKRTF TGTGCCAGCAGCTCCTGGGACAAACGAACCTTC
TRBJ2-4 TRBV20-1 many NA CSAPKQGQDIQYF TGCAGTGCCCCCAAACAGGGCCAAGACATTCAGTACTTC
TRBJ2-1 TRBV11-1 many NA CASSRFYEGYNEQFF TGTGCCAGCAGCCGGTTTTATGAGGGGTACAATGAGCAGTTCTTC
TRBJ1-4 TRBV5-5 few NA CASSPMLNEKLFF TGTGCCAGCAGCCCCATGCTCAATGAAAAACTGTTTTTT
TRBJ2-7 TRBV4-2 few TRBD1 CASSLAEGQGSGEQYF TGTGCCAGCAGCCTAGCCGAGGGACAGGGGTCCGGGGAGCAGTACTTC
TRBJ1-2 TRBV7-8 few NA CASSWAGAFYGYTF TGTGCCAGCAGTTGGGCAGGGGCCTTCTATGGCTACACCTTC
TRBJ2-2 TRBV28 few TRBD1 CATRQGNTGELFF TGTGCCACCAGACAGGGGAACACCGGGGAGCTGTTTTTT
TRBJ2-1 TRBV30 many NA CAWGPLPANNEQFF TGTGCCTGGGGGCCCCTCCCGGCGAACAATGAGCAGTTCTTC
TRBJ2-1 TRBV28 many NA CASTQTRGSYNEQFF TGTGCCAGCACCCAGACTCGGGGCTCCTACAATGAGCAGTTCTTC
TRBJ2-1 TRBV28 many TRBD2 CASSSRQFLREDNEQFF TGTGCCAGCAGTTCCCGGCAGTTTTTGCGGGAGGACAATGAGCAGTTCTTC
TRBJ1-3 TRBV7-9 many NA CASSLGQGHNTIYF TGTGCCAGCAGCTTAGGGCAGGGGCACAACACCATATATTTT
TRBJ2-7 TRBV20-1 NA TRBD2 CSATSGKQGLYEQYF TGCAGTGCCACTAGCGGGAAGCAGGGGCTATACGAGCAGTACTTC
TRBJ2-7 TRBV4-1 NA NA CASSSPGISSYEQYF TGCGCCAGCTCCTCACCGGGAATCAGCTCCTACGAGCAGTACTTC
TRBJ2-5 TRBV3-1 many TRBD2 CASSQSLAGTVQETQYF TGTGCCAGCAGCCAATCGCTAGCGGGGACCGTACAAGAGACCCAGTACTTC
TRBJ1-1 TRBV7-2 many NA CASSFRRQLNTEAFF TGTGCCAGCAGCTTTAGGAGGCAGCTGAACACTGAAGCTTTCTTT
TRBJ1-5 TRBV28 many NA CASSPSAGRWNQPQHF TGTGCCAGCAGTCCCTCAGCTGGGAGGTGGAATCAGCCCCAGCATTTT
TRBJ2-3 TRBV18 many NA CASSQQGADTQYF TGTGCCAGCTCACAACAGGGAGCGGATACGCAGTATTTT
TRBJ2-3 TRBV7-8 many NA CASSLALSTDTQYF TGTGCCAGCAGCTTAGCACTCAGTACAGATACGCAGTATTTT
TRBJ2-5 TRBV7-9 many TRBD2 CASSMGLADQETQYF TGTGCCAGCAGCATGGGACTAGCGGACCAAGAGACCCAGTACTTC
TRBJ2-3 TRBV27 many TRBD2 CASSILAPDTQYF TGTGCCAGCAGTATACTAGCGCCGGATACGCAGTATTTT
TRBJ2-5 TRBV5-1 NA NA CASSLFLPHQETQYF TGCGCCAGCAGCTTGTTCCTCCCACATCAAGAGACCCAGTACTTC
TRBJ2-5 TRBV6-2/TRBV6-3 NA NA CASRPHTRQETQYF TGTGCCAGCAGGCCCCACACGAGACAAGAGACCCAGTACTTC
TRBJ2-5 TRBV5-1 NA TRBD2 CASSFAGGAGTQYF TGCGCCAGCAGCTTTGCGGGGGGCGCGGGGACCCAGTACTTC
TRBJ2-1 TRBV20-1 many TRBD2 CSASYRPLLAGAPYNEQFF TGCAGTGCTAGCTACCGCCCCCTTCTAGCGGGAGCCCCCTACAATGAGCAGTTCTTC
TRBJ1-6 TRBV30 few TRBD1 CAWKTGDNSPLHF TGTGCCTGGAAAACAGGGGATAATTCACCCCTCCACTTT
TRBJ2-7 TRBV7-2 NA TRBD2 CASSFLSGRSSYEQYF TGTGCCAGCAGTTTCCTTAGCGGGCGAAGCTCCTACGAGCAGTACTTC
TRBJ2-1 TRBV19 NA NA CASSIVPSNEQFF TGTGCCAGTAGTATTGTCCCCAGCAATGAGCAGTTCTTC
TRBJ2-2 TRBV30 many NA CAWSAPPGELFF TGTGCCTGGAGTGCCCCCCCCGGGGAGCTGTTTTTT
TRBJ2-1 TRBV7-8 many TRBD2 CASSPRLAGSSYNEQFF TGTGCCAGCAGCCCACGACTAGCGGGGAGCTCCTACAATGAGCAGTTCTTC
TRBJ2-3 TRBV9 NA TRBD1 CASSPGQGSSDTQYF TGTGCCAGCAGCCCGGGACAGGGCTCATCAGATACGCAGTATTTT
TRBJ1-1 TRBV2 many NA CASSGGGSRREAFF TGTGCCAGCAGTGGGGGTGGCAGCCGGCGTGAAGCTTTCTTT
TRBJ2-1 TRBV6-6 many NA CASSYGTNAYNEQFF TGTGCCAGCAGTTACGGGACGAACGCCTACAATGAGCAGTTCTTC